This entry is about one T cell receptor (beta chain). As yet, its antigen is unknown. This entry belongs to a study of T cell responses to AZD1222 COVID-19 vaccine. The overall study: Timing groups of about 4 and about 12 weeks for second doses were pooled.

Profiling relied on immunoSEQ multiplex PCR, and the TCRdb table lists in-frame clones only, not all of them. The table lists about 70,000 clones, 85% of them singletons, with about a fifth in the top ten. The CDR3 runs to 14 residues. The germline V and J ends were trimmed by 4 bases and 8 bases, with 15 bases remaining between them. CDR1 SGHRS and CDR2 YFSETQ come from the germline V gene. Findings of the study overall: After two AZD1222 doses, spike-specific TCR breadth and depth rose versus day 0. Samples come after the peak T cell response, not at day 14.

The source of this sequence is an adult in good health. Specimen: peripheral blood, collected on day 0 of AZD1222 vaccination. V usage is TRBV5-1 and J usage is TRBJ1-4; the D is unclear. CDR3 sequence: CASSPEVIGEKLFF. In nucleotides, the CDR3 is TGCGCCAGCAGCCCGGAGGTTATAGGCGAAAAACTGTTTTTT.